This T cell receptor beta chain was profiled in a study of spatial heterogeneity in lung cancer. General study results and limits: Detection of ubiquitous tumor TCRs in blood was higher at resection than follow-up.

This CDR3 comprises 16 residues. V lost 1 base to trimming and J lost 3 bases; unmatched junction nucleotides: 6. The germline CDR1 and CDR2 sequences are SGHVS and FQNEAQ. Time point here: sample taken at primary tumor resection. Whole RNA was taken from tumor, nontumor lung or frozen PBMC; it was then sequenced unsorted. Untreated early-stage non-small cell lung cancer patients, around 72 in total, were the donors. This clonotype has ten or more counts. What it binds is unknown. Each CDR3 protein is one row after TCRdb ran MiXCR on the 5' RACE reads. The sample contains about 92,000 distinct CDR3 sequences, approximately 12% of which appear only once.

The rearrangement links TRBV7-8 to TRBJ2-7, with TRBD1 identical over 10 bases. The specimen was PBMCs, collected at surgery. This receptor was identified in a male donor with early-stage non-small cell lung cancer. The CDR3 DNA follows: TGTGCCAGCAGCTTAGTAGCGGGACAGGGGATCTACGAGCAGTACTTC. Amino acids: CASSLVAGQGIYEQYF.